Sequencing of this TCR beta chain was carried out in a study of control samples from healthy donors and cancer patients. TCRdb's table, derived via immunoSEQ multiplex PCR, lists solely in-frame clones and lacks some. The sample has just under 150,000 clones; around 92% are singletons. The receptor's source is a man between 25 and 39 years old in good health. The specimen was blood.

CDR3 coding DNA: TGTGCCAGCAGCCAAGAACACCTAAACCAAGGGGATCAGCCCCAGCATTTT. It translates to CASSQEHLNQGDQPQHF. J is TRBJ1-5 and V is TRBV3-1 (or the pseudogene TRBV3-2), with D possibly being TRBD1 (5 bases). The CDR3 runs 17 residues. The V end lost 0 bases, the J end lost 5 bases, and 17 bases lay between the germline ends. The V gene's germline CDR1 is LGHDT and CDR2 YNNKEL (reference sequence).